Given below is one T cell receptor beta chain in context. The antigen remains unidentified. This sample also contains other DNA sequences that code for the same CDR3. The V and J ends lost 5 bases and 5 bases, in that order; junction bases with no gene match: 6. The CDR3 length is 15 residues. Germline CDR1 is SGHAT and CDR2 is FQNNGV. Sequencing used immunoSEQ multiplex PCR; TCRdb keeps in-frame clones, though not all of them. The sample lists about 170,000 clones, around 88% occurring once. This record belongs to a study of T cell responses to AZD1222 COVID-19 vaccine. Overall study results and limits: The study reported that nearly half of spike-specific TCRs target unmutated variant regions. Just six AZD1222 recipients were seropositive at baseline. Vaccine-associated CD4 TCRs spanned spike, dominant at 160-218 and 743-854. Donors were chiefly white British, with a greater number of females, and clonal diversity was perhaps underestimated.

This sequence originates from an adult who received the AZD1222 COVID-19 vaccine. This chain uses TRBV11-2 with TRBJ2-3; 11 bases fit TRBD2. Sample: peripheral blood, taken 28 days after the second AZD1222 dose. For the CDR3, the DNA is TGTGCCAGCAGCGTGCTAGCGGGAGGAGGAGATACGCAGTATTTT. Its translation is CASSVLAGGGDTQYF. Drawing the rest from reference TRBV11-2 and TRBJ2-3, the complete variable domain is EAGVAQSPRYKIIEKRQSVAFWCNPISGHATLYWYQQILGQGPKLLIQFQNNGVVDDSQLPKDRFSAERLKGVDSTLKIQPAKLEDSAVYLCASSVLAGGGDTQYFGPGTRLTVL.